Listed below are T cell receptor beta chains from one sample, sequenced in a study of T cell responses to AZD1222 COVID-19 vaccine. TCRdb's table, derived via immunoSEQ multiplex PCR, lists solely in-frame clones and lacks some. Among 120,000 to 150,000 clones, 88% were seen once, and the ten largest hold around 3.1%. The starting material was peripheral blood, obtained 28 days after the second AZD1222 dose. These receptors came from an adult who received the AZD1222 COVID-19 vaccine. The CDR3 runs from the conserved cysteine through the conserved F or W. The D gene is left open where the match is weak.

TRBJ1-3	.	TRBV4-1	CASSQGGAAGNTIYF
TRBJ1-1	TRBD1	TRBV28	CASSPGGQGYMNTEAFF
TRBJ1-5	.	TRBV7-2	CASSASGFGQPQHF
TRBJ1-1	.	TRBV29-1	CSVIRVRDTEAFF
TRBJ1-3	.	TRBV7-2	CASSTSWTQTSGNTIYF
TRBJ1-1	.	TRBV19	CASSQSLSNTEAFF
TRBJ2-1	.	TRBV7-9	CASSFLGLVNNEQFF
TRBJ1-4	TRBD1	TRBV19	CASSMFSGTAKLFF
TRBJ2-1	.	TRBV7-9	CASRGSQVSEQFF
TRBJ2-1	TRBD2	TRBV5-1	CASSSSGGLYREQFF
TRBJ2-7	.	TRBV6-2/TRBV6-3	CASSYDRPDSYEQYF
TRBJ1-3	.	TRBV19	CASSSNTYSGNTIYF
TRBJ1-3	.	TRBV10-3	CAGGEGTGNTIYF
TRBJ2-2	.	TRBV30	CAWSRVGIGTGELFF